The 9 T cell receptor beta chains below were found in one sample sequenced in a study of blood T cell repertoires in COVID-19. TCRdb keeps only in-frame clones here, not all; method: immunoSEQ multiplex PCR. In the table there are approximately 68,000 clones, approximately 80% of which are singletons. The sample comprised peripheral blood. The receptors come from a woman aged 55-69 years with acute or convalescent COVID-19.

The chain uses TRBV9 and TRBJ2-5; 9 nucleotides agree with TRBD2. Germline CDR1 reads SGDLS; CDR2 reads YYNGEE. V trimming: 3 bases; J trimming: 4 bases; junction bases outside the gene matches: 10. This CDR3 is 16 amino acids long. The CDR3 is CASSAGGSGGGETQYF. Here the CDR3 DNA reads TGTGCCAGCAGCGCCGGGGGTAGCGGGGGTGGAGAGACCCAGTACTTC.

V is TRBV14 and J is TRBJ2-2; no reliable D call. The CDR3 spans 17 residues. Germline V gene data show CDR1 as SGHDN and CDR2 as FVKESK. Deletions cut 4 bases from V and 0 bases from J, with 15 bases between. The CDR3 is CASSPFGAASNTGELFF. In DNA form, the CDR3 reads TGTGCCAGCAGCCCATTTGGAGCTGCATCGAACACCGGGGAGCTGTTTTTT.

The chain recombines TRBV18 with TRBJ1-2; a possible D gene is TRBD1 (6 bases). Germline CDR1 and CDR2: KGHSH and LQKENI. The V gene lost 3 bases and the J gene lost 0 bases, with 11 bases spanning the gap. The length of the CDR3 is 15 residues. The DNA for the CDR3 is TGTGCCAGCTCACCGGGACAAGCCACTAACTATGGCTACACCTTC. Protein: CASSPGQATNYGYTF.

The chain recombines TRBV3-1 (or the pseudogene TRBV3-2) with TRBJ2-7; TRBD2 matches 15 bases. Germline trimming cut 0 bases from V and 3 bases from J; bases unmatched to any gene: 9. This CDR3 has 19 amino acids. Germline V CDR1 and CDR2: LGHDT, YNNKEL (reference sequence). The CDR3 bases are TGTGCCAGCAGCCAAGAAGCCCCGGGACTAGCGGGGGGACTCTACGAGCAGTACTTC. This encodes CASSQEAPGLAGGLYEQYF.

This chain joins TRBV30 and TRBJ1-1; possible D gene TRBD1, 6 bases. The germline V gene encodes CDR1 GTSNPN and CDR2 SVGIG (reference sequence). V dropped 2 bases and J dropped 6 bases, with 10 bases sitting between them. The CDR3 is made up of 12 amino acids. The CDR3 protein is CAWSPGQPEAFF. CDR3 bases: TGTGCCTGGAGTCCCGGACAGCCTGAAGCTTTCTTT.

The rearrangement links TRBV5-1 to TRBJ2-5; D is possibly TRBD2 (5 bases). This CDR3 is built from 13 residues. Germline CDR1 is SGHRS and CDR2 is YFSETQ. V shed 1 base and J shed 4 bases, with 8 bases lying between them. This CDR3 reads CASSLWAGETQYF. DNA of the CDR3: TGCGCCAGCAGCTTGTGGGCGGGAGAGACCCAGTACTTC. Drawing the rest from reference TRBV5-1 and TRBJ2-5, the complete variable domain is KAGVTQTPRYLIKTRGQQVTLSCSPISGHRSVSWYQQTPGQGLQFLFEYFSETQRNKGNFPGRFSGRQFSNSRSEMNVSTLELGDSALYLCASSLWAGETQYFGPGTRLLVL.

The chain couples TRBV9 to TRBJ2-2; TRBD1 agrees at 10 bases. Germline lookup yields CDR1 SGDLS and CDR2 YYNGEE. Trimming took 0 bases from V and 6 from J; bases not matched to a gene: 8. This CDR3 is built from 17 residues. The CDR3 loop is CASSVAPGTGAAGELFF. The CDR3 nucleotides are TGTGCCAGCAGCGTAGCCCCAGGGACAGGGGCGGCCGGGGAGCTGTTTTTT.

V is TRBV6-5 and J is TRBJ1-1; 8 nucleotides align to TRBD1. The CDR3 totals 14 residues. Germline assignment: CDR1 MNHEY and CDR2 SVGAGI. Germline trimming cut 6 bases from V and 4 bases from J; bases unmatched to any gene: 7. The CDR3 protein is CASRDTGGRTEAFF. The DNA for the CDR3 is TGTGCCAGCAGGGACACAGGGGGACGCACTGAAGCTTTCTTT.

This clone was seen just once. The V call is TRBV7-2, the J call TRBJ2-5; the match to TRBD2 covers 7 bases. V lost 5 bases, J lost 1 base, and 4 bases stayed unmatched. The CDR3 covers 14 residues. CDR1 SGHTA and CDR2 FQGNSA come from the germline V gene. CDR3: CASSPWTSQETQYF. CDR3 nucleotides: TGTGCCAGCAGCCCATGGACTAGCCAAGAGACCCAGTACTTC.